The 14 T cell receptor beta chains reported below all come from one sample, sequenced in a study of OX40 agonist ivuxolimab in advanced cancers. Profiling relied on immunoSEQ multiplex PCR, and the TCRdb table lists in-frame clones only, not all of them. The top ten hold 0.5% to 0.6% of the sample, which has some 74,000 clones, roughly 87% seen once. Sequenced material: CD4+ or CD8+ T cells sorted from blood, taken in a trial of the OX40 agonist ivuxolimab. The receptors were sampled from an adult with an advanced solid tumor such as melanoma, head and neck, liver or kidney cancer.

The genes are TRBV5-4 and TRBJ1-1, with 8 bases matching TRBD1. The CDR3 runs 14 residues. The junction had 6 bases not matched to a gene; V was cut back by 4 bases and J by 4 bases. CDR1 and CDR2 (germline): SGHNT, YYREEE (reference sequence). Here the CDR3 DNA reads TGTGCCAGCAGCCGGACAGGGCTGCGCACTGAAGCTTTCTTT. Protein product: CASSRTGLRTEAFF.

The chain is built from TRBV5-6 and TRBJ1-1; TRBD1 might be the D (6 bases). Germline V gene data show CDR1 as SGHDT and CDR2 as YYEEEE. V dropped 4 bases and J dropped 0 bases, with 13 bases sitting between them. CDR3 length: 15 residues. CDR3 DNA: TGTGCCAGCAGCCCAGGGGCGAGCATGAACACTGAAGCTTTCTTT. Protein sequence: CASSPGASMNTEAFF.

The gene calls are TRBV5-8 and TRBJ2-7; D unclear. The CDR3 sequence is 13 residues long. Trimming took 4 bases from V and 7 from J, leaving 15 bases between them. The V gene's germline CDR1 is SGHTS and CDR2 YDEGEE. This CDR3 reads CASSDRQALEQYF. The CDR3 nucleotides are TGTGCCAGCAGCGACCGCCAGGCACTGGAGCAGTACTTC.

Only one count was recorded for this clone. This chain uses TRBV9 with TRBJ1-1; the D gene is possibly TRBD1 (5 bases). CDR3 length: 15 residues. CDR1 and CDR2 from the germline V gene are SGDLS and YYNGEE. Trimming took off 4 bases at V and 4 bases at J, with 17 bases between the two ends. The CDR3 is CASSPTDRMGTEAFF. The DNA of the CDR3 is TGTGCCAGCAGCCCCACCGACAGAATGGGCACTGAAGCTTTCTTT.

This chain uses TRBV11-1 with TRBJ2-2, with TRBD1 matching over 7 bases. Germline CDR1 SGHAT, CDR2 FQDESV (reference sequence). J lost 6 bases, V lost 4 bases, and 8 bases had no gene match. There are 15 residues in the CDR3. CDR3 in DNA: TGTGCCAGCAGCTCGAGACAGGGAATAGCCGGGGAGCTGTTTTTT. Amino acid sequence: CASSSRQGIAGELFF.

This clone has a single count. The V and J genes are TRBV21-1 and TRBJ1-4. TRBV21-1 is a known pseudogene. The CDR3 contains 15 residues. This CDR3 is CASSKASGPNEKLFF. The CDR3 DNA reads as TGTGCCAGCAGCAAAGCGAGCGGCCCTAATGAAAAACTGTTTTTT.

This rearrangement joins TRBV6-5 to TRBJ2-3, with D possibly being TRBD1 or TRBD2 (5 bases each). V shed 2 bases and J shed 5 bases, with 11 bases lying between them. The CDR3 runs 14 residues. The germline V gene has CDR1 MNHEY and CDR2 SVGAGI. This CDR3 is CASSYMGPQDTQYF. As DNA, the CDR3 is TGTGCCAGCAGTTACATGGGACCTCAAGATACGCAGTATTTT.

The genes are TRBV20-1 and TRBJ1-4; unclear D gene. The V gene's germline CDR1 is DFQATT and CDR2 SNEGSKA (reference sequence). CDR3 size: 11 residues. Trimming left V 7 bases short and J 13 bases short, with 16 bases between. CDR3 nucleotides: TGCAGTGTCCCCCAATCGCCGGGACTGTTTTTT. It codes for CSVPQSPGLFF.

The chain is built from TRBV6-1 and TRBJ1-5, with 11 bases identical to TRBD1. The V gene's germline CDR1 is MNHNS and CDR2 SASEGT. The V and J ends lost 5 bases and 6 bases, in that order; junction bases with no gene match: 6. This CDR3 contains 15 residues. This CDR3 is CASSTRDRGVQPQHF. CDR3 DNA: TGTGCCAGCAGTACGCGGGACAGGGGGGTTCAGCCCCAGCATTTT.

In its sample, this clone was seen a few times. The chain uses TRBV7-9 and TRBJ2-7, with 11 bases aligning to TRBD2. J lost 6 bases, V lost 6 bases, and 10 bases had no gene match. The CDR3 totals 15 residues. CDR1 is SEHNR, CDR2 FQNEAQ, per germline (reference sequence). CDR3 nucleotide sequence: TGTGCCAGCAGTCGTACTAGCGGGAGTGGCTCCGAGCAGTACTTC. Its translation: CASSRTSGSGSEQYF.

The chain couples TRBV10-3 to TRBJ2-7, with D perhaps matching TRBD1 or TRBD2 (5 bases each). This CDR3 is built from 15 residues. The ends were cut back, 11 bases at V and 0 bases at J, with 20 bases in the middle. The germline V gene encodes CDR1 ENHRY and CDR2 SYGVKD. Here the CDR3 reads CAPRGRDRDSYEQYF. The CDR3 DNA is TGTGCCCCTAGGGGCCGGGACCGCGACTCCTACGAGCAGTACTTC.

CDR3 residues: CASSTDPRGTDTQYF. The CDR3 DNA reads TGCGCCAGCAGCACGGACCCAAGGGGCACAGATACGCAGTATTTT. The genes are TRBV5-1 and TRBJ2-3; D is ambiguous. This CDR3 is 15 amino acids long. Trimming left V 4 bases short and J 1 base short, with 13 bases between. The germline CDR1 and CDR2 sequences are SGHRS and YFSETQ.

The V call is TRBV2, the J call TRBJ1-1; the D gene is possibly TRBD1 (6 bases). CDR1 is SNHLY, CDR2 FYNNEI, per germline. CDR3 length: 13 residues. Trimming cost V 6 bases and J 1 base, with 9 bases left between them. In DNA, the CDR3 is TGTGCCAGCAGCGGACAGCAGAACACTGAAGCTTTCTTT. Residues: CASSGQQNTEAFF.

The table lists this clone with a count of one. This sequence joins TRBV6-4 and TRBJ2-7; TRBD1 matches 8 bases. CDR3 size: 13 residues. CDR1 MRHNA and CDR2 SNTAGT come from the germline V gene. With 4 bases clipped from V and 6 bases from J, the junction kept 5 bases outside the gene matches. The CDR3 DNA reads TGTGCCAGCAGTGGGACAGGGTCCGGCGAGCAGTACTTC. Amino acid sequence: CASSGTGSGEQYF.